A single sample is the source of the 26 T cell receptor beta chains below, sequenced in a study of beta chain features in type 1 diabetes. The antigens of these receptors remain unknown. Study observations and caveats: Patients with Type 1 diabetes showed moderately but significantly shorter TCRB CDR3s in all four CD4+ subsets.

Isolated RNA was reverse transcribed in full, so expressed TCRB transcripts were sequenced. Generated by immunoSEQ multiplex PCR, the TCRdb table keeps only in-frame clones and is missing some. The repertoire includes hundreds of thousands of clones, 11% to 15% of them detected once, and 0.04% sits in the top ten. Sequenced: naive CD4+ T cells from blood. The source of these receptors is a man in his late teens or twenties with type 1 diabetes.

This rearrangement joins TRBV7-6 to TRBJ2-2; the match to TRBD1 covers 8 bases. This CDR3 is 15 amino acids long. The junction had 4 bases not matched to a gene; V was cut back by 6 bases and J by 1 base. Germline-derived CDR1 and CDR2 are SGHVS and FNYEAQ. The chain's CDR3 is CASRQGAGNTGELFF. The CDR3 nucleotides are TGTGCCAGCAGGCAGGGGGCGGGGAACACCGGGGAGCTGTTTTTT.

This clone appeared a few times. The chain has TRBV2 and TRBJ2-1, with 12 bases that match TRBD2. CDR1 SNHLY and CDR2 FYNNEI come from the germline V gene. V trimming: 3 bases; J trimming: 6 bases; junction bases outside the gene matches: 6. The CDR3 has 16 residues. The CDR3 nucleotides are TGTGCCAGCAGTGAGGGGGTACTAGCGGGAGGCAATGAGCAGTTCTTC. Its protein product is CASSEGVLAGGNEQFF.

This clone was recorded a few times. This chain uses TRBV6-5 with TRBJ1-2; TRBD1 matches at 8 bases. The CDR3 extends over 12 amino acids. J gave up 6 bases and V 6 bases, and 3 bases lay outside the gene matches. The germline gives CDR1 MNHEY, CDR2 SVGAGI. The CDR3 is CASRTGDNGYTF. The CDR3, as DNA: TGTGCCAGCAGGACAGGGGACAATGGCTACACCTTC.

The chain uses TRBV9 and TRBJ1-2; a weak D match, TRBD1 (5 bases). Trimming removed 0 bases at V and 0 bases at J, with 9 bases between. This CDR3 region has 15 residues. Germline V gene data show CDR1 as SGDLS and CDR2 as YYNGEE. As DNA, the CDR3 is TGTGCCAGCAGCGTAGAGCAGGGTCCTAACTATGGCTACACCTTC. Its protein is CASSVEQGPNYGYTF.

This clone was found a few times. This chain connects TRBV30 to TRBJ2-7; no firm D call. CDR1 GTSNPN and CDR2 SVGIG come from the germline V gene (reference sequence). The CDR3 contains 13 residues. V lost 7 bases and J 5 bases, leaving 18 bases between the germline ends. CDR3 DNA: TGTGCCTTGGGGATCACGCGCGGCCACGAGCAGTACTTC. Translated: CALGITRGHEQYF.

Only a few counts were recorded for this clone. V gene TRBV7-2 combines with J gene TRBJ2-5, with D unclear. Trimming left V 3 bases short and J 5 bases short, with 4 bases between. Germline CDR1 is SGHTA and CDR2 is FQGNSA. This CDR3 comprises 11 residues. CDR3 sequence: CASSFHETQYF. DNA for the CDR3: TGTGCCAGCAGCTTTCACGAGACCCAGTACTTC.

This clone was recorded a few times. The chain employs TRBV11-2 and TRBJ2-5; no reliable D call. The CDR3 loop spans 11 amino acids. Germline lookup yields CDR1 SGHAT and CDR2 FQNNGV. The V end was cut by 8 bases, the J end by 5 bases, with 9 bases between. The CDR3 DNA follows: TGTGCCAGCGCAAGGGTGGAGACCCAGTACTTC. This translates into CASARVETQYF.

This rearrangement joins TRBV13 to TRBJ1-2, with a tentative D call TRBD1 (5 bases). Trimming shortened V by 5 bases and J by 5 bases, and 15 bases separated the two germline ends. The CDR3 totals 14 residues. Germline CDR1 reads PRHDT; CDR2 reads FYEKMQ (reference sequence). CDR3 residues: CASSRRGLEYGYTF. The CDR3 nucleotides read TGTGCCAGCAGCCGCCGGGGACTGGAATATGGCTACACCTTC.

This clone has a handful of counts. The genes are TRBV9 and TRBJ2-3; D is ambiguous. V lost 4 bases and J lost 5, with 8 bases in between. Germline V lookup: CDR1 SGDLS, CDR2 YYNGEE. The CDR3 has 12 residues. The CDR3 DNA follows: TGTGCCAGCAGCCCCTTTCAAGATACGCAGTATTTT. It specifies CASSPFQDTQYF.

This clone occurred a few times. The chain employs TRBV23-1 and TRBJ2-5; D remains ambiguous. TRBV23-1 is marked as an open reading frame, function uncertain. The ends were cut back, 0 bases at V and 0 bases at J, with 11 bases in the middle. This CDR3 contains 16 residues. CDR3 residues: CASSQSGGRHQETQYF. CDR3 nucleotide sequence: TGCGCCAGCAGTCAATCGGGCGGCAGACACCAAGAGACCCAGTACTTC.

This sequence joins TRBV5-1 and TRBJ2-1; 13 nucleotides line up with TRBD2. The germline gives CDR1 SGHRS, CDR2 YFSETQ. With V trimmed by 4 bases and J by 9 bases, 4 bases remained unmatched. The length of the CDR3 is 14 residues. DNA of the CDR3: TGCGCCAGCAGCAATAGGACTAGCGGGGGTGAGCAGTTCTTC. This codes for CASSNRTSGGEQFF.

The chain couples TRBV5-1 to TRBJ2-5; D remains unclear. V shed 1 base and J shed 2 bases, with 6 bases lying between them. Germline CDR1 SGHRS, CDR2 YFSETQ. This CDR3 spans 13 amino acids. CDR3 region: CASSLYIQETQYF. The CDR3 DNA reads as TGCGCCAGCAGCTTGTACATACAAGAGACCCAGTACTTC. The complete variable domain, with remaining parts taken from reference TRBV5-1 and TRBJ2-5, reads KAGVTQTPRYLIKTRGQQVTLSCSPISGHRSVSWYQQTPGQGLQFLFEYFSETQRNKGNFPGRFSGRQFSNSRSEMNVSTLELGDSALYLCASSLYIQETQYFGPGTRLLVL.

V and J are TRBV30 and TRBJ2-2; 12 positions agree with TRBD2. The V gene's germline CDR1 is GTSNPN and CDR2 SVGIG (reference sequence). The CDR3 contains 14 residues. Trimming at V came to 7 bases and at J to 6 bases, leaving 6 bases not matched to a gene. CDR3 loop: CASRLAGAAGELFF. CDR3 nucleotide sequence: TGTGCCTCCCGACTAGCGGGAGCAGCCGGGGAGCTGTTTTTT.

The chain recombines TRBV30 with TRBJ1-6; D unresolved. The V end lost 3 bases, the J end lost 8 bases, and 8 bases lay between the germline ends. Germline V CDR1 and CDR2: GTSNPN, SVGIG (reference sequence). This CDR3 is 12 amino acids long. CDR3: CAWRRDDSPLHF. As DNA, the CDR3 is TGTGCCTGGAGACGCGACGATTCACCCCTCCACTTT.

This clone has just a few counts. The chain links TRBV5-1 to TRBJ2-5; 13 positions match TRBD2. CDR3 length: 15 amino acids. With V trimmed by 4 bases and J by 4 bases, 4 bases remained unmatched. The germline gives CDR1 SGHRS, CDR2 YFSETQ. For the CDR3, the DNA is TGCGCCAGCAGCACCGGACTAGCGGGAGTAGAGACCCAGTACTTC. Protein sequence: CASSTGLAGVETQYF.

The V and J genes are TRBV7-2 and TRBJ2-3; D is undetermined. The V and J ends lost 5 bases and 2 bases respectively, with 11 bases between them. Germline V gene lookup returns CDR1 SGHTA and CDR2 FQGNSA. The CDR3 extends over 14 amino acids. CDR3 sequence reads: CASSPLRTTDTQYF. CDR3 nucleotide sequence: TGTGCCAGCAGCCCTCTTAGGACCACAGATACGCAGTATTTT.

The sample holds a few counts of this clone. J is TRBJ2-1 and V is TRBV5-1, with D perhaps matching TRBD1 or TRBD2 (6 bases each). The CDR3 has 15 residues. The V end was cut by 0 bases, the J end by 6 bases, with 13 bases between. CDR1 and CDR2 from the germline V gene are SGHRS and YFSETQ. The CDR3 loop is CASSLEVKGGNEQFF. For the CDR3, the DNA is TGCGCCAGCAGCTTGGAAGTTAAGGGGGGCAATGAGCAGTTCTTC.

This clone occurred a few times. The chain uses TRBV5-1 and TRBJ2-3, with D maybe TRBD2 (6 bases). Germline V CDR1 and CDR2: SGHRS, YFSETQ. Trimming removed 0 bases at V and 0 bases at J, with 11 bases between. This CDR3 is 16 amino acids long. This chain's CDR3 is CASSLEVSGSTDTQYF. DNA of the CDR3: TGCGCCAGCAGCTTGGAGGTTAGCGGCAGCACAGATACGCAGTATTTT.

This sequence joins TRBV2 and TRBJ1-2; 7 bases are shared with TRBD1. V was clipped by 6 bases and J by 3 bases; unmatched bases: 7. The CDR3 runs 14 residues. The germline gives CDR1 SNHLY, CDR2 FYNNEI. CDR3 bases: TGTGCCAGCAGCAGAGGGGGCGCAGACTATGGCTACACCTTC. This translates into CASSRGGADYGYTF.

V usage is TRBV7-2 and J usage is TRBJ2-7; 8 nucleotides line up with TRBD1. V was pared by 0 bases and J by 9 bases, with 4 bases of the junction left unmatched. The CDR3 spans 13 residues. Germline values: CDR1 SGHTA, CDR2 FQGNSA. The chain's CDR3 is CASSLADRDGQYF. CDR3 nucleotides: TGTGCCAGCAGCTTAGCGGACAGGGACGGGCAGTACTTC.

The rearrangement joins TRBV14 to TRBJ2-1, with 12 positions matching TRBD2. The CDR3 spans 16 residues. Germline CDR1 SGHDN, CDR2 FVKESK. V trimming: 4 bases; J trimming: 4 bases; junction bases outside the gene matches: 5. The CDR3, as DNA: TGTGCCAGCAGCCCCCGGACTAGCGGGGTGTACAATGAGCAGTTCTTC. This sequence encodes CASSPRTSGVYNEQFF.

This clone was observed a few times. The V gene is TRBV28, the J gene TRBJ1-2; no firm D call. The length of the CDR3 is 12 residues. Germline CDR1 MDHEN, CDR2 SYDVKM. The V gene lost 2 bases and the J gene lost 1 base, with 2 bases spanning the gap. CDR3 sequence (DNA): TGTGCCAGCAGTTTAGTTAACTATGGCTACACCTTC. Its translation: CASSLVNYGYTF.

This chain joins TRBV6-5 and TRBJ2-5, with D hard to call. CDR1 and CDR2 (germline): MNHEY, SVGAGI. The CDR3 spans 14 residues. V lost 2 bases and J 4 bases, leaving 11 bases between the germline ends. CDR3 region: CASSYLRGLETQYF. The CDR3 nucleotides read TGTGCCAGCAGTTACCTCAGAGGTCTAGAGACCCAGTACTTC.

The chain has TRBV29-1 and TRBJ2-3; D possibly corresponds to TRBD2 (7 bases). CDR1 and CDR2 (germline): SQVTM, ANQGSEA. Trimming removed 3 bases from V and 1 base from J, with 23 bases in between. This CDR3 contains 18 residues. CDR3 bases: TGCAGCGTTGAGGCCGCTTTGGGGGGGCTCGTGGGCACAGATACGCAGTATTTT. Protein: CSVEAALGGLVGTDTQYF.

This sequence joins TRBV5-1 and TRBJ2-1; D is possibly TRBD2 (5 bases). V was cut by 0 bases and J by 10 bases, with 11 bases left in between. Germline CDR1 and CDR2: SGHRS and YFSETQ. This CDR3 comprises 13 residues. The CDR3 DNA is TGCGCCAGCAGCTTGGAACCTAGCACAGAGCAGTTCTTC. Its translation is CASSLEPSTEQFF.

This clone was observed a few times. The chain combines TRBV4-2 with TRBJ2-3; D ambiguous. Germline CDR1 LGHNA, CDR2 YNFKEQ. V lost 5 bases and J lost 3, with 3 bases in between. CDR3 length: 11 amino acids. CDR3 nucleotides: TGTGCCAGCAGCAATACAGATACGCAGTATTTT. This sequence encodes CASSNTDTQYF.